The clone carrying this T cell receptor beta chain was observed a few times. Its antigen is as yet unknown. The junction shows a germline mismatch at one end, possibly a read error. The CDR3 covers 13 residues. Looked up from germline, CDR1 is KGHDR and CDR2 is SFDVKD. RNA transcripts served as template for amplifying TCR beta CDR3 sequences. HTBI primers primed a first-round RT-PCR, and a second-round multiplex PCR followed. TCRdb redid the calling of the multiplex PCR reads with MiXCR, one entry per CDR3 protein. Of roughly 700,000 distinct CDR3 sequences in the sample, roughly two fifths were seen once. This specimen belongs to a study of Graves' ophthalmopathy and Graves' hyperthyroidism. Study-level information: Peripheral blood was gathered at first diagnosis, ahead of any treatment whatsoever.

Study-level points and caveats: The model's prediction of ophthalmopathy progression had roughly 70% sensitivity and roughly 77% specificity. Blood repertoires reportedly contained most expanded thyroid clonotypes above 0.001 frequency.

Pregnancy or lactation, uncontrolled infections and other autoimmune diseases were grounds for excluding patients. The V and J genes are TRBV24-1 and TRBJ1-5; a possible D gene is TRBD1 (5 bases). The receptor was derived from an adult man with Graves' ophthalmopathy. Sequenced: peripheral blood. The chain's CDR3 is CASSNTGYQPQHF. CDR3 bases: TGTGCCAGCAGTAACACAGGTTATCAGCCCCAGCATTTT.